Here is one T cell receptor beta chain with its context. This sample stems from a study of blood T cell repertoires in COVID-19. Per the study methods: Reference gene primer amplification in the assay estimated nucleated cell counts. Libraries were prepared by immunoSEQ multiplex PCR; TCRdb keeps only in-frame clonotypes and omits some of them. V and J calls and clone size are those listed in that table; D and trimming were worked out from the DNA. Among about 140,000 clones listed, roughly 76% were seen once. The sample was peripheral blood. The source is a woman aged 50 to 60 with active or convalescent COVID-19.

The CDR3 region has the DNA TGCGCCAGCAGCCAAGAACCGGGAGCGGGGCTGGGGTACGAGCAGTACTTC. It translates to CASSQEPGAGLGYEQYF. The chain uses TRBV4-3 and TRBJ2-7, with 7 bases that match TRBD2. CDR3 length equals 17 residues. Germline V gene sequence: CDR1 LGHNA, CDR2 YSLEER. The V segment lost 0 bases and the J segment 4 bases; nucleotides outside the gene matches: 12.